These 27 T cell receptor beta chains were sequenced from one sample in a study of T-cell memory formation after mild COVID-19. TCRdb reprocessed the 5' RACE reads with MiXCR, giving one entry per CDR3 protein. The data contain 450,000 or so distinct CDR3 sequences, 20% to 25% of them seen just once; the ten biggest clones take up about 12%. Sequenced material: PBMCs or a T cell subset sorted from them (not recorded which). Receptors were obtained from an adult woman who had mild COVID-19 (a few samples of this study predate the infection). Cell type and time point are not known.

CDR3 loop: CASSLQAQYF. For the CDR3, the DNA is TGCGCCAGCAGCTTGCAGGCGCAGTATTTT. The chain couples TRBV5-1 to TRBJ2-3; D gene ambiguous. The CDR3 covers 10 residues. Germline CDR1 and CDR2: SGHRS and YFSETQ. V was shortened by 1 base and J by 10 bases, with 4 bases between the two germline ends. Full variable domain (rest looked up from reference TRBV5-1 and TRBJ2-3): KAGVTQTPRYLIKTRGQQVTLSCSPISGHRSVSWYQQTPGQGLQFLFEYFSETQRNKGNFPGRFSGRQFSNSRSEMNVSTLELGDSALYLCASSLQAQYFGPGTRLTVL.

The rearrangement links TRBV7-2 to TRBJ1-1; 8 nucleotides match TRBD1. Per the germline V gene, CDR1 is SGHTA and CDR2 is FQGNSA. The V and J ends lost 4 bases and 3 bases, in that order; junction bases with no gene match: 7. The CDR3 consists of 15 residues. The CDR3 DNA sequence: TGTGCCAGCAGCTCCCAGGGGGCAGGGTACACTGAAGCTTTCTTT. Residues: CASSSQGAGYTEAFF.

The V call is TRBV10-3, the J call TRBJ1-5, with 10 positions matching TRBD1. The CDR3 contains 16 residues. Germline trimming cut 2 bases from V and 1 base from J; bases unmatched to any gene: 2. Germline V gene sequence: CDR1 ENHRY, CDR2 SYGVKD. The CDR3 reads CAISEGDRGSNQPQHF. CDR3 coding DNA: TGTGCCATCAGTGAGGGGGACAGGGGAAGCAATCAGCCCCAGCATTTT.

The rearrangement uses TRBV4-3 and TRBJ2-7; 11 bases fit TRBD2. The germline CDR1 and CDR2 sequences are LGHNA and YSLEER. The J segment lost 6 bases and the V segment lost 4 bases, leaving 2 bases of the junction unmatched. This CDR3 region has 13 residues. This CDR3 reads CASSPTSGSEQYF. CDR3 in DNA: TGCGCCAGCAGCCCTACTAGCGGGAGCGAGCAGTACTTC.

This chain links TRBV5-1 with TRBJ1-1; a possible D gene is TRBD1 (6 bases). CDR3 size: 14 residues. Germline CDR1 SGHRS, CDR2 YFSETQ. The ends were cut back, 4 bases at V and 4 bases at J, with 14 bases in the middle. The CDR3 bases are TGCGCCAGCAGCCCCAATCTAGGGGGCACTGAAGCTTTCTTT. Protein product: CASSPNLGGTEAFF. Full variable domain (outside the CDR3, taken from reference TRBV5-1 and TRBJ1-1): KAGVTQTPRYLIKTRGQQVTLSCSPISGHRSVSWYQQTPGQGLQFLFEYFSETQRNKGNFPGRFSGRQFSNSRSEMNVSTLELGDSALYLCASSPNLGGTEAFFGQGTRLTVV.

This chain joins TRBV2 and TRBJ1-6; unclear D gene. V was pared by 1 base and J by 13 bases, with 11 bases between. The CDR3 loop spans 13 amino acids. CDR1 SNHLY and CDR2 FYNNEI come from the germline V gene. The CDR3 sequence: CASSEELRTPLHF. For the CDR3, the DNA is TGTGCCAGCAGTGAAGAGCTGCGCACCCCCCTCCACTTT.

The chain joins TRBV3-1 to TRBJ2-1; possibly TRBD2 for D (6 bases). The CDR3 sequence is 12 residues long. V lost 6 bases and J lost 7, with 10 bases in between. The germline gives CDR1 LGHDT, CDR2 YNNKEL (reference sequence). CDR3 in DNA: TGTGCCAGCAGACTTGGGGGGAATGAGCAGTTCTTC. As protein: CASRLGGNEQFF.

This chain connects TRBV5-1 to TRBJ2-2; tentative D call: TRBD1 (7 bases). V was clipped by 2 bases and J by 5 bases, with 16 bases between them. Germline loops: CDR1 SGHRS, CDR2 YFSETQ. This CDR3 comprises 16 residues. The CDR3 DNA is TGCGCCAGCAGCTTTTTGGCAGGGGGGATTACCGGGGAGCTGTTTTTT. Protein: CASSFLAGGITGELFF.

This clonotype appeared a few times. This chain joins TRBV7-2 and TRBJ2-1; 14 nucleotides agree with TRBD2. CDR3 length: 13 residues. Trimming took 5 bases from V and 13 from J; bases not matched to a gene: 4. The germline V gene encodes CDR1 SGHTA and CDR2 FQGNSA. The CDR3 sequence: CASSAGLAGDQFF. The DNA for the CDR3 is TGTGCCAGCAGCGCGGGACTAGCGGGAGACCAGTTCTTC.

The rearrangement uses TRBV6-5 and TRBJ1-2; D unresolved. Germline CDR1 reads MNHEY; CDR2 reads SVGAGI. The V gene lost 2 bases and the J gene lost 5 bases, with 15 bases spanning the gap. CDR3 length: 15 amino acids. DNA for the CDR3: TGTGCCAGCAGTTACATCCAGGAATCTTTATATGGCTACACCTTC. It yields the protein CASSYIQESLYGYTF.

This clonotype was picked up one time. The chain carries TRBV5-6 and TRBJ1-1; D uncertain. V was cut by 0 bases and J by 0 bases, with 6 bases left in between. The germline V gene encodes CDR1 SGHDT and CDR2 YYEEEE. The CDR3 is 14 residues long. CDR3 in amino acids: CASSLEHVNTEAFF. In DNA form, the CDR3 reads TGTGCCAGCAGCTTGGAACATGTGAACACTGAAGCTTTCTTT.

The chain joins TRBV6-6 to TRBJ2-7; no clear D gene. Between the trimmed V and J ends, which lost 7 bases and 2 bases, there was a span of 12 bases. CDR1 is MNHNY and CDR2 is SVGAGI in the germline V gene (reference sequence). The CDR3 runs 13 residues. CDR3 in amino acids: CASKRGPTYEQYF. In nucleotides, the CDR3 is TGTGCCAGCAAACGCGGCCCCACCTACGAGCAGTACTTC.

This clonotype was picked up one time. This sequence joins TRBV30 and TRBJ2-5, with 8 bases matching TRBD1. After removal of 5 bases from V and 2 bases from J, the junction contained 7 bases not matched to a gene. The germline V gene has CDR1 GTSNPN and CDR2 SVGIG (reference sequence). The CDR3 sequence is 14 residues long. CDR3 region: CAWGTDRAQETQYF. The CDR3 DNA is TGTGCCTGGGGTACGGACAGGGCACAAGAGACCCAGTACTTC. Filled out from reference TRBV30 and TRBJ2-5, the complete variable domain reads SQTIHQWPATLVQPVGSPLSLECTVEGTSNPNLYWYRQAAGRGLQLLFYSVGIGQISSEVPQNLSASRPQDRQFILSSKKLLLSDSGFYLCAWGTDRAQETQYFGPGTRLLVL.

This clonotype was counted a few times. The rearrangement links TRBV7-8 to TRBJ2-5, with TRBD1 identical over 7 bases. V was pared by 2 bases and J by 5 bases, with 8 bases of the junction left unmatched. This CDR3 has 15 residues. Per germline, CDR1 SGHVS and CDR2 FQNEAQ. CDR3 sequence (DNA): TGTGCCAGCAGCTTACCAGACAGGGCGGAGGAGACCCAGTACTTC. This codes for CASSLPDRAEETQYF.

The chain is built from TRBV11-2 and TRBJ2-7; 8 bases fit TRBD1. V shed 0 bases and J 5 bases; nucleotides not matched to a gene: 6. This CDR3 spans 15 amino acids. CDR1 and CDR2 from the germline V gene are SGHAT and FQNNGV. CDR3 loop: CASSLERQGANEQYF. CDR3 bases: TGTGCCAGCAGCTTAGAACGTCAGGGGGCTAACGAGCAGTACTTC.

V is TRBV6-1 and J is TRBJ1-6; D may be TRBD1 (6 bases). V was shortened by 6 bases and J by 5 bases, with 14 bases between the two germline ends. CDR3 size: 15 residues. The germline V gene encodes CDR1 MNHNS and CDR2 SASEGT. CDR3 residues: CASRADSYDNSPLHF. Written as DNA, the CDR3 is TGTGCCAGCAGAGCGGACAGTTATGATAATTCACCCCTCCACTTT.

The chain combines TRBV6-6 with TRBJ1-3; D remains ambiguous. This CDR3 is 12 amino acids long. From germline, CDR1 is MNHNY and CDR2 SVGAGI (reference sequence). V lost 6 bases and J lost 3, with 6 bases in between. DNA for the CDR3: TGTGCCAGCAGACAGAATGGAAACACCATATATTTT. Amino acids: CASRQNGNTIYF.

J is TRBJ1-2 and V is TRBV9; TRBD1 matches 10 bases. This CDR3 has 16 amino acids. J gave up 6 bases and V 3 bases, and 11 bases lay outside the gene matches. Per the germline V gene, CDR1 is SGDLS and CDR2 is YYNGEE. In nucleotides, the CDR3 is TGTGCCAGCAGCGCCCACCATGGGACAGGGGAAAATGGCTACACCTTC. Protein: CASSAHHGTGENGYTF.

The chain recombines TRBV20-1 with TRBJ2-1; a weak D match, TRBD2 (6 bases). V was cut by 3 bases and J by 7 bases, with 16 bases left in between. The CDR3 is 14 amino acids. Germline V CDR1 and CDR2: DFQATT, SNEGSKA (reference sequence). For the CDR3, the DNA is TGCAGTGCTAGGAAGCTAGCGTTTGGTAATGAGCAGTTCTTC. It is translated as CSARKLAFGNEQFF.

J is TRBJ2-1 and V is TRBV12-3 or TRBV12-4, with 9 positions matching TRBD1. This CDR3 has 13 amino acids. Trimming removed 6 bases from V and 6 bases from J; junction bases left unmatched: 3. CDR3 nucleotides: TGTGCCAGCAGAAGGACAGGGGTCAATGAGCAGTTCTTC. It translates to CASRRTGVNEQFF.

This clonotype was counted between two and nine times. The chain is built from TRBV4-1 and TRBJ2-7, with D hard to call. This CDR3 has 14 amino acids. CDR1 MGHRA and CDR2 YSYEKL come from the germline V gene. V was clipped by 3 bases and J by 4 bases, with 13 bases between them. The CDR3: CASSHSSGAYEQYF. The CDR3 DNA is TGCGCCAGCAGCCATTCCAGTGGAGCTTACGAGCAGTACTTC.

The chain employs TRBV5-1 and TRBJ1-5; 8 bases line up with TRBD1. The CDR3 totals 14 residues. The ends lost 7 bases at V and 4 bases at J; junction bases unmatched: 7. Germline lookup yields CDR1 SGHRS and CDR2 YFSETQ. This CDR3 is CASRQGSGNQPQHF. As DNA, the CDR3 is TGCGCCAGCCGACAGGGGTCGGGGAATCAGCCCCAGCATTTT. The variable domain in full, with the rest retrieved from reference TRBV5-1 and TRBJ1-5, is KAGVTQTPRYLIKTRGQQVTLSCSPISGHRSVSWYQQTPGQGLQFLFEYFSETQRNKGNFPGRFSGRQFSNSRSEMNVSTLELGDSALYLCASRQGSGNQPQHFGDGTRLSIL.

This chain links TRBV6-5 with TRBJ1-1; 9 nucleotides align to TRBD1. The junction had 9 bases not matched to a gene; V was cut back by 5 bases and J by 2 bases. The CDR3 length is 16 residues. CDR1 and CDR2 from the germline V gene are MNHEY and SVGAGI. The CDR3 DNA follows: TGTGCCAGCAGTAGACTTCCGGGACAGGGAAACACTGAAGCTTTCTTT. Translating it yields CASSRLPGQGNTEAFF.

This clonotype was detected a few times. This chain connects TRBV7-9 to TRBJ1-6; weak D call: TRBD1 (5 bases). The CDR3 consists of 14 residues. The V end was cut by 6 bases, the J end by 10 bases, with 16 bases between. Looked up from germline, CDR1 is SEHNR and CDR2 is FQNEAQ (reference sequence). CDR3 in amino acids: CASRPGPGGSPLHF. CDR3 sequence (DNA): TGTGCCAGCAGACCGGGACCAGGAGGCTCACCCCTCCACTTT.

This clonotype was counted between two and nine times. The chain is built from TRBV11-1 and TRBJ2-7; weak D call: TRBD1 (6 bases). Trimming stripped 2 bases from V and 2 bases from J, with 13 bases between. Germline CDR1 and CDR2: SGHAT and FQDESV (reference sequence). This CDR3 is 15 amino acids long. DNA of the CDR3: TGTGCCAGCAGCTTAAGGGACACGCCGCCCTACGAGCAGTACTTC. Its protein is CASSLRDTPPYEQYF.

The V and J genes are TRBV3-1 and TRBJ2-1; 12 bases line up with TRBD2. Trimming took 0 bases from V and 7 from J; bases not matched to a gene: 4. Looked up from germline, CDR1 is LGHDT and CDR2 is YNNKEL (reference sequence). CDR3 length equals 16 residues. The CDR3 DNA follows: TGTGCCAGCAGCCAAGATCACACTAGCGGGGGGAATGAGCAGTTCTTC. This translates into CASSQDHTSGGNEQFF.

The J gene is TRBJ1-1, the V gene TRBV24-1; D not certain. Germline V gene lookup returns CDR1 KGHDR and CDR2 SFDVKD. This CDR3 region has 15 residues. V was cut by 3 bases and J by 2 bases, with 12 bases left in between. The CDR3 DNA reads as TGTGCCACCAGTGATCCTAGAGTGGGTAACACTGAAGCTTTCTTT. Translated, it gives CATSDPRVGNTEAFF.